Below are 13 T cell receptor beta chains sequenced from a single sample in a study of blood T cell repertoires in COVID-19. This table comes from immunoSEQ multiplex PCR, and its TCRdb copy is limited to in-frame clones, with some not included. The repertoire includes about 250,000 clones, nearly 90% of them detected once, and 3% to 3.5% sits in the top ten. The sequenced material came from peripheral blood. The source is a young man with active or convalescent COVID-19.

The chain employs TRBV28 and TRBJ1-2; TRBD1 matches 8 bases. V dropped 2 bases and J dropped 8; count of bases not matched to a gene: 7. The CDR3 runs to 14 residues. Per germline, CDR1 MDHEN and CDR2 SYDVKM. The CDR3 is CASSLIDRGAGYTF. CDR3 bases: TGTGCCAGCAGTTTAATCGACAGGGGTGCCGGCTACACCTTC.

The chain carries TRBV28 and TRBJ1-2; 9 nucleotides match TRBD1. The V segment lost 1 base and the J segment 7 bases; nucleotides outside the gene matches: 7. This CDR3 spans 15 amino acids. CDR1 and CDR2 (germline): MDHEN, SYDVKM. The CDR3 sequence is CASSLLGTGYSGYTF. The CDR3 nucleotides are TGTGCCAGCAGTTTATTAGGGACAGGGTATAGTGGCTACACCTTC.

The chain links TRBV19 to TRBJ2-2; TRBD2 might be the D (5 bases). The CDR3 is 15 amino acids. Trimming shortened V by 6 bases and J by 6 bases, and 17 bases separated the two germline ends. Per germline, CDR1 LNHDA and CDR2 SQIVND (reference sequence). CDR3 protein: CASRQRWESAGELFF. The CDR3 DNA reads TGTGCCAGTAGGCAAAGGTGGGAGTCCGCCGGGGAGCTGTTTTTT.

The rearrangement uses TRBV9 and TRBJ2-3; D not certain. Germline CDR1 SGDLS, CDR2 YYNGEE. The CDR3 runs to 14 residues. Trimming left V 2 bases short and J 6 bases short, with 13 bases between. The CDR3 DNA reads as TGTGCCAGCAGCGTTGGTTCCCACGGGGATACGCAGTATTTT. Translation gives CASSVGSHGDTQYF.

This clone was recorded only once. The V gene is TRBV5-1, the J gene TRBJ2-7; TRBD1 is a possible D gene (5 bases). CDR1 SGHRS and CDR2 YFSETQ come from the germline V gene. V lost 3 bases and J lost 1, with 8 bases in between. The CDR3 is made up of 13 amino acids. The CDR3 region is CASSWGGSYEQYF. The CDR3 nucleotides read TGCGCCAGCAGCTGGGGCGGATCCTACGAGCAGTACTTC.

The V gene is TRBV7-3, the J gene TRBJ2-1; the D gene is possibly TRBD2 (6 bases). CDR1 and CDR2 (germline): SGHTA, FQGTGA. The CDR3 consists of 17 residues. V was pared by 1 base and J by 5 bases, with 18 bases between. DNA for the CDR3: TGTGCCAGCAGCTTAAGGGGGGTCCTGTCCATAAACAATGAGCAGTTCTTC. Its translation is CASSLRGVLSINNEQFF.

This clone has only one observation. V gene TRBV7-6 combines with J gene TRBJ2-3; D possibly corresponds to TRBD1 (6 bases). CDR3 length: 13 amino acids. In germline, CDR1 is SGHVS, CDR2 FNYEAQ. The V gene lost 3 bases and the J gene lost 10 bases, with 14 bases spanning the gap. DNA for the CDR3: TGTGCCAGCAGCTTTGACACAGGGAGCGCGCAGTATTTT. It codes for CASSFDTGSAQYF. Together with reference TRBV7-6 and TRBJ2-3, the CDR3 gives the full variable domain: GAGVSQSPRYKVTKRGQDVALRCDPISGHVSLYWYRQALGQGPEFLTYFNYEAQQDKSGLPNDRFSAERPEGSISTLTIQRTEQRDSAMYRCASSFDTGSAQYFGPGTRLTVL.

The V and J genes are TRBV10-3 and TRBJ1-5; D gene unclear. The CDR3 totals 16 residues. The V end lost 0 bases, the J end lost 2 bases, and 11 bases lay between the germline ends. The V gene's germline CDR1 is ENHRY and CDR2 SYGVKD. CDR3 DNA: TGTGCCATCAGTGAGTCACAGTCATCTGGCAATCAGCCCCAGCATTTT. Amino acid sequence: CAISESQSSGNQPQHF.

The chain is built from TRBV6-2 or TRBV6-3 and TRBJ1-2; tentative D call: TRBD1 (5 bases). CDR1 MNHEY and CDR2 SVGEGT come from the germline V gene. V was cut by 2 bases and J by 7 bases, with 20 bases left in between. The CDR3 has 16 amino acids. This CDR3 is CASSYPKGQTTGGYTF. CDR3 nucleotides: TGTGCCAGCAGTTACCCAAAAGGACAAACAACCGGTGGCTACACCTTC.

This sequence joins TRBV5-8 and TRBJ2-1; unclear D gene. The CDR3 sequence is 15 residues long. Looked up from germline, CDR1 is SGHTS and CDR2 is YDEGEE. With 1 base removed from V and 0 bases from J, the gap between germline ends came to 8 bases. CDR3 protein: CASSLSPTSYNEQFF. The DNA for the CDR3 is TGTGCCAGCAGCTTGTCACCTACCTCCTACAATGAGCAGTTCTTC.

The CDR3 bases are TGCAGCGTTAAGCCCGACGGGAATCAGCCCCAGCATTTT. Translated, it gives CSVKPDGNQPQHF. V and J are TRBV29-1 and TRBJ1-5; D unclear. CDR1 is SQVTM, CDR2 ANQGSEA, per germline. The CDR3 has 13 amino acids. V gave up 5 bases and J gave up 4 bases, with 12 bases separating them. Using reference TRBV29-1 and TRBJ1-5 for the parts outside the CDR3, the full variable domain is SAVISQKPSRDICQRGTSLTIQCQVDSQVTMMFWYRQQPGQSLTLIATANQGSEATYESGFVIDKFPISRPNLTFSTLTVSNMSPEDSSIYLCSVKPDGNQPQHFGDGTRLSIL.

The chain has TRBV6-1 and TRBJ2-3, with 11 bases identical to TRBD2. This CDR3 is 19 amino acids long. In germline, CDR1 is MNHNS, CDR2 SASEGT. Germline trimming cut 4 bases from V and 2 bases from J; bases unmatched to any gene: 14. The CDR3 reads CASSVGVGASGGNTDTQYF. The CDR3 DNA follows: TGTGCCAGCAGTGTGGGGGTGGGAGCTAGCGGGGGGAACACAGATACGCAGTATTTT.

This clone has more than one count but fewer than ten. The CDR3: CASSPLGRSGRISYNEQFF. Here the CDR3 DNA reads TGTGCCAGCAGCCCCTTGGGGAGAAGCGGGAGGATCTCCTACAATGAGCAGTTCTTC. V is TRBV7-3 and J is TRBJ2-1, with TRBD2 matching over 9 bases. Germline-derived CDR1 and CDR2 are SGHTA and FQGTGA. Germline trimming cut 5 bases from V and 0 bases from J; bases unmatched to any gene: 14. The CDR3 is 19 amino acids. The complete variable domain, with remaining parts taken from reference TRBV7-3 and TRBJ2-1, reads GAGVSQTPSNKVTEKGKYVELRCDPISGHTALYWYRQSLGQGPEFLIYFQGTGAADDSGLPNDRFFAVRPEGSVSTLKIQRTERGDSAVYLCASSPLGRSGRISYNEQFFGPGTRLTVL.